Following are 23 T cell receptor beta chains from one sample sequenced in a study of beta chain features in type 1 diabetes. Since all of the isolated RNA was reverse transcribed, expressed TCRB transcripts were what got sequenced. Repertoires were generated with immunoSEQ multiplex PCR, while TCRdb's copy carries only in-frame clones and drops some. The sample includes roughly 450,000 clones, over 9.5% of them seen just once. Sequenced: naive CD4+ T cells from blood. Receptor source: a woman aged 18-29 years in good health.

The rearrangement uses TRBV4-1 and TRBJ2-3; D remains unclear. The V and J ends lost 4 bases and 0 bases respectively, with 8 bases between them. CDR1 MGHRA and CDR2 YSYEKL come from the germline V gene. This CDR3 is 14 amino acids long. CDR3 region: CASSPGHSTDTQYF. The CDR3, as DNA: TGCGCCAGCAGCCCCGGCCACAGCACAGATACGCAGTATTTT.

CDR3 residues: CASSGQGYNEQFF. CDR3 nucleotides: TGTGCCAGTTCGGGACAGGGTTACAATGAGCAGTTCTTC. The chain combines TRBV19 with TRBJ2-1; 9 bases align to TRBD1. The J segment lost 4 bases and the V segment lost 8 bases, leaving 3 bases of the junction unmatched. CDR3 length: 13 amino acids. Germline CDR1 LNHDA, CDR2 SQIVND (reference sequence).

This clone has more than one count but fewer than ten. The chain carries TRBV4-2 and TRBJ1-1, with no clear D. CDR1 is LGHNA, CDR2 YNFKEQ, per germline. V lost 4 bases to trimming and J lost 1 base, with 10 bases between them. The CDR3 is 14 amino acids. CDR3 loop: CASSPKAGNTEAFF. CDR3 coding DNA: TGTGCCAGCAGCCCGAAGGCGGGGAACACTGAAGCTTTCTTT.

The chain is built from TRBV4-2 and TRBJ1-5; 9 bases line up with TRBD1. Looked up from germline, CDR1 is LGHNA and CDR2 is YNFKEQ. The CDR3 contains 16 residues. V was clipped by 4 bases and J by 0 bases; unmatched bases: 4. The CDR3 reads CASSPRDRDSNQPQHF. The CDR3 DNA sequence: TGTGCCAGCAGCCCCCGGGACAGGGATAGCAATCAGCCCCAGCATTTT.

The chain carries TRBV6-6 and TRBJ2-7; D gene ambiguous. The germline V gene has CDR1 MNHNY and CDR2 SVGAGI (reference sequence). The CDR3 spans 13 residues. With 4 bases removed from V and 4 bases from J, the gap between germline ends came to 11 bases. This chain's CDR3 is CASSLSGGYEQYF. The CDR3 DNA reads TGTGCCAGCAGTTTGTCTGGTGGGTACGAGCAGTACTTC.

A few counts support this clone. Different DNA sequences within this sample yield the same CDR3. The CDR3 sequence is CSGEGSGGRQETQYF. The CDR3 coding sequence is TGCAGCGGGGAGGGGTCGGGAGGCCGACAAGAGACCCAGTACTTC. The rearrangement uses TRBV29-1 and TRBJ2-5, with 7 bases that match TRBD2. Germline-derived CDR1 and CDR2 are SQVTM and ANQGSEA. This CDR3 spans 15 amino acids. V lost 7 bases, J lost 2 bases, and 13 bases stayed unmatched. Drawing the rest from reference TRBV29-1 and TRBJ2-5, the complete variable domain is SAVISQKPSRDICQRGTSLTIQCQVDSQVTMMFWYRQQPGQSLTLIATANQGSEATYESGFVIDKFPISRPNLTFSTLTVSNMSPEDSSIYLCSGEGSGGRQETQYFGPGTRLLVL.

The rearrangement joins TRBV15 to TRBJ2-1; D may correspond to TRBD1 or TRBD2 (5 bases each). The CDR3 runs 13 residues. The ends were cut back, 1 base at V and 7 bases at J, with 8 bases in the middle. Germline CDR1 and CDR2: LNHNV and YYDKDF (reference sequence). The DNA for the CDR3 is TGTGCCACCAGCAGAGGGGGGAAAAATGAGCAGTTCTTC. Protein sequence: CATSRGGKNEQFF.

This clone appeared a few times. This chain connects TRBV5-1 to TRBJ1-6; perhaps TRBD1 as D (6 bases). Per the germline V gene, CDR1 is SGHRS and CDR2 is YFSETQ. V lost 0 bases to trimming and J lost 8 bases, with 9 bases between them. This CDR3 contains 14 residues. CDR3 in amino acids: CASSLDREDSPLHF. Written as DNA, the CDR3 is TGCGCCAGCAGCTTGGACAGGGAGGATTCACCCCTCCACTTT. The full variable domain, with the rest looked up from reference TRBV5-1 and TRBJ1-6, is KAGVTQTPRYLIKTRGQQVTLSCSPISGHRSVSWYQQTPGQGLQFLFEYFSETQRNKGNFPGRFSGRQFSNSRSEMNVSTLELGDSALYLCASSLDREDSPLHFGNGTRLTVT.

The chain recombines TRBV25-1 with TRBJ2-7, with D unresolved. V was shortened by 5 bases and J by 4 bases, with 9 bases between the two germline ends. Per germline, CDR1 MGHDK and CDR2 SYGVNS. The CDR3 consists of 12 residues. For the CDR3, the DNA is TGTGCCAGCAGTTTCTCCCAGTACGAGCAGTACTTC. This codes for CASSFSQYEQYF.

A few counts support this clone. The genes are TRBV4-3 and TRBJ2-5; 7 positions match TRBD1. The CDR3 spans 17 residues. The germline CDR1 and CDR2 sequences are LGHNA and YSLEER. The V segment lost 0 bases and the J segment 2 bases; nucleotides outside the gene matches: 9. The CDR3 bases are TGCGCCAGCAGCCAAGATCTGGGCAGGGGGATGCAAGAGACCCAGTACTTC. Protein product: CASSQDLGRGMQETQYF.

The chain links TRBV5-1 to TRBJ2-2; TRBD1 might be the D (6 bases). Germline V CDR1 and CDR2: SGHRS, YFSETQ. Trimming cost V 0 bases and J 6 bases, with 9 bases left between them. CDR3 length equals 14 residues. This chain's CDR3 is CASSLVGQPGELFF. In DNA form, the CDR3 reads TGCGCCAGCAGCTTGGTCGGACAGCCCGGGGAGCTGTTTTTT.

There are a few counts of this clone. The rearrangement joins TRBV30 to TRBJ1-1, with 9 positions matching TRBD1. The CDR3 runs to 16 residues. Germline CDR1 GTSNPN, CDR2 SVGIG (reference sequence). Losses at the gene ends were 4 bases for V and 4 bases for J; bases not matched to a gene: 13. The CDR3 nucleotides read TGTGCCTGGATCAACGGGGACAGGGCGTTTAGCACTGAAGCTTTCTTT. It translates to CAWINGDRAFSTEAFF.

This rearrangement joins TRBV7-2 to TRBJ2-3, with D hard to call. The ends were cut back, 7 bases at V and 0 bases at J, with 14 bases in the middle. The CDR3 totals 15 residues. Germline-derived CDR1 and CDR2 are SGHTA and FQGNSA. The CDR3 nucleotides are TGTGCCAGCACCAAGATAGATTCTAGCACAGATACGCAGTATTTT. Translation gives CASTKIDSSTDTQYF.

This clone was found a few times. V is TRBV7-3 and J is TRBJ2-1; 10 nucleotides agree with TRBD1. This CDR3 has 13 amino acids. Germline V gene lookup returns CDR1 SGHTA and CDR2 FQGTGA. J was trimmed by 10 bases and V by 2 bases; bases with no gene match: 2. This chain's CDR3 is CASSLGQGGEQFF. The CDR3 DNA follows: TGTGCCAGCAGCTTAGGACAGGGGGGCGAGCAGTTCTTC.

The gene calls are TRBV5-6 and TRBJ2-5; no definite D call. The J call is uncertain, as TRBJ2-7 better fits the DNA end. Germline V gene lookup returns CDR1 SGHDT and CDR2 YYEEEE. This CDR3 is 16 amino acids long. Written as DNA, the CDR3 is TGTGCCAGCAGCTTGGGGCTCGGGTTGAGCTCCTACGAGCAGTACTTC. Its translation is CASSLGLGLSSYEQYF.

The J gene is TRBJ2-3, the V gene TRBV7-3, with D possibly TRBD2 on 5 matching bases. Trimming pared 2 bases from V and 5 bases from J, leaving 8 bases between. There are 13 residues in the CDR3. Germline CDR1 and CDR2: SGHTA and FQGTGA. The CDR3 DNA sequence: TGTGCCAGCAGCTTATTCGAGGGAGATACGCAGTATTTT. It encodes CASSLFEGDTQYF.

This clone has more than one count but fewer than ten. The chain employs TRBV7-7 and TRBJ2-2, with 8 nucleotides matching TRBD1. Germline V gives CDR1 SSHAT, CDR2 FNYEAQ (reference sequence). V lost 3 bases, J lost 4 bases, and 13 bases stayed unmatched. The CDR3 runs 18 residues. The CDR3 here is CASSFPPQGARGTGELFF. DNA of the CDR3: TGTGCCAGCAGCTTCCCGCCTCAGGGGGCAAGGGGCACCGGGGAGCTGTTTTTT.

The CDR3 region is CAILGTLNTEAFF. The CDR3 region has the DNA TGTGCCATCCTAGGGACCTTGAACACTGAAGCTTTCTTT. The rearrangement links TRBV10-3 to TRBJ1-1; a possible D gene is TRBD1 (5 bases). Trimming pared 8 bases from V and 0 bases from J, leaving 10 bases between. There are 13 residues in the CDR3. CDR1 and CDR2 (germline): ENHRY, SYGVKD.

This sequence joins TRBV6-5 and TRBJ2-7, with D possibly being TRBD2 (6 bases). Germline V gene sequence: CDR1 MNHEY, CDR2 SVGAGI. Trimming took off 0 bases at V and 3 bases at J, with 12 bases between the two ends. This CDR3 contains 15 residues. In DNA, the CDR3 is TGTGCCAGCAGTTACTCGCGGAGGGAGAACTACGAGCAGTACTTC. This sequence encodes CASSYSRRENYEQYF.

The chain couples TRBV18 to TRBJ1-1; the match to TRBD1 covers 9 bases. Per the germline V gene, CDR1 is KGHSH and CDR2 is LQKENI. After removal of 3 bases from V and 0 bases from J, the junction contained 5 bases not matched to a gene. CDR3 length: 16 amino acids. As DNA, the CDR3 is TGTGCCAGCTCACCGGGGACAGGGACCATGAACACTGAAGCTTTCTTT. Protein: CASSPGTGTMNTEAFF.

The chain recombines TRBV9 with TRBJ2-3; D unclear. The V gene lost 0 bases and the J gene lost 3 bases, with 11 bases spanning the gap. Looked up from germline, CDR1 is SGDLS and CDR2 is YYNGEE. The CDR3 covers 15 residues. In DNA form, the CDR3 reads TGTGCCAGCAGCGTAGTGTCAGATGTGACAGATACGCAGTATTTT. Protein: CASSVVSDVTDTQYF.

This clone has only a few counts. This chain joins TRBV2 and TRBJ2-5; TRBD1 or TRBD2 may be the D gene (5 bases each). The CDR3 is 15 amino acids. In germline, CDR1 is SNHLY, CDR2 FYNNEI. Trimming stripped 3 bases from V and 5 bases from J, with 16 bases between. In DNA form, the CDR3 reads TGTGCCAGCAGTGACCGAGGGGTGAATTTGGAGACCCAGTACTTC. Amino acids: CASSDRGVNLETQYF.

The chain couples TRBV2 to TRBJ2-7, with D perhaps matching TRBD1 or TRBD2 (5 bases each). The length of the CDR3 is 12 residues. V lost 8 bases to trimming and J lost 3 bases, with 11 bases between them. Germline V gene lookup returns CDR1 SNHLY and CDR2 FYNNEI. The CDR3 is CASSWGSYEQYV. Here the CDR3 DNA reads TGTGCCAGCTCTTGGGGGAGCTACGAGCAGTACGTC.